The 2 T cell receptor beta chains presented below share a single source sample, sequenced in a study of blood T cell repertoires in COVID-19. TCRdb keeps only in-frame clones here, not all; method: immunoSEQ multiplex PCR. In the table there are approximately 320,000 clones, more than 75% of which are singletons. Sample: PBMCs or T cells enriched from blood (not recorded which). The receptors derive from a man between 60 and 75 years old who had recovered from COVID-19.

This chain joins TRBV7-9 and TRBJ2-2; D perhaps matches TRBD2 (6 bases). Germline assignment: CDR1 SEHNR and CDR2 FQNEAQ (reference sequence). The CDR3 runs to 15 residues. V lost 5 bases to trimming and J lost 6 bases, with 16 bases between them. DNA for the CDR3: TGTGCCAGCAGCATAAATTCGGCGGGGTCCGGGGAGCTGTTTTTT. It codes for CASSINSAGSGELFF.

This clone was seen a single time. The chain has TRBV18 and TRBJ1-4; D is possibly TRBD1 (5 bases). CDR1 and CDR2 from the germline V gene are KGHSH and LQKENI. CDR3 length equals 17 residues. The V end lost 4 bases, the J end lost 5 bases, and 20 bases lay between the germline ends. CDR3 protein: CASSLNKAGVLNEKLFF. CDR3 sequence (DNA): TGTGCCAGCTCACTCAACAAGGCGGGGGTCCTGAATGAAAAACTGTTTTTT.